This passage covers 7 T cell receptor beta chains from one sample sequenced in a study of T cell changes during pregnancy in multiple sclerosis. This table comes from immunoSEQ multiplex PCR, and its TCRdb copy is limited to in-frame clones, with some not included. In the table there are tens of thousands of clones, 80% to 95% of which are singletons. Source material: peripheral blood. These receptors all stem from a female donor with multiple sclerosis, enrolled in a pregnancy study.

CDR3 protein: CATATQMSPGQYF. The CDR3 nucleotides read TGTGCCACCGCGACCCAAATGTCTCCGGGGCAGTACTTC. The chain joins TRBV6-1 to TRBJ2-7; no reliable D call. The germline gives CDR1 MNHNS, CDR2 SASEGT. The CDR3 sequence is 13 residues long. V was trimmed by 10 bases and J by 9 bases, leaving 22 bases between them.

In regard to this clone: Additional DNA sequences in this sample encode the identical CDR3. The J gene is TRBJ1-5, the V gene TRBV5-1; 7 bases align to TRBD1. Germline V CDR1 and CDR2: SGHRS, YFSETQ. The CDR3 covers 15 residues. V was clipped by 0 bases and J by 7 bases; unmatched bases: 7. CDR3 DNA sequence: TGCGCCAGCAGCTTGGGCGAGGGGGCAGGCCAGCCCCAGCATTTT. Residues: CASSLGEGAGQPQHF.

This clone was recorded only once. The CDR3 DNA is TGTGCCAAGCCCTGTAGCGGGCGGAACACCGGGGAGCTGTTTTTT. Protein: CAKPCSGRNTGELFF. The rearrangement joins TRBV2 to TRBJ2-2; 7 bases line up with TRBD2. In germline, CDR1 is SNHLY, CDR2 FYNNEI. The CDR3 consists of 15 residues. Germline trimming cut 10 bases from V and 1 base from J; bases unmatched to any gene: 9. The whole variable domain, remainder taken from reference TRBV2 and TRBJ2-2, is EPEVTQTPSHQVTQMGQEVILRCVPISNHLYFYWYRQILGQKVEFLVSFYNNEISEKSEIFDDQFSVERPDGSNFTLKIRSTKLEDSAMYFCAKPCSGRNTGELFFGEGSRLTVL.

The V and J genes are TRBV9 and TRBJ2-5; 8 nucleotides match TRBD2. This CDR3 has 15 amino acids. With V trimmed by 3 bases and J by 2 bases, 6 bases remained unmatched. Germline loops: CDR1 SGDLS, CDR2 YYNGEE. The CDR3 DNA reads as TGTGCCAGCAGCGCGTATAGCGGGACACAAGAGACCCAGTACTTC. Residues: CASSAYSGTQETQYF.

CDR3 in amino acids: CASWTVASGNTIYF. CDR3 coding DNA: TGTGCCAGTTGGACAGTCGCCTCTGGAAACACCATATATTTT. The rearrangement uses TRBV6-6 and TRBJ1-3; tentative D call: TRBD1 (6 bases). Trimming removed 9 bases at V and 0 bases at J, with 12 bases between. The CDR3 has 14 amino acids. CDR1 MNHNY and CDR2 SVGAGI come from the germline V gene (reference sequence).

This sequence joins TRBV4-1 and TRBJ2-1; 9 bases align to TRBD2. V trimming: 2 bases; J trimming: 8 bases; junction bases outside the gene matches: 16. The CDR3 has 18 residues. CDR1 MGHRA and CDR2 YSYEKL come from the germline V gene. CDR3 sequence reads: CASSQFTQPGLARDEQFF. In DNA form, the CDR3 reads TGCGCCAGCAGCCAATTTACTCAACCGGGACTAGCACGAGATGAGCAGTTCTTC.

The chain employs TRBV2 and TRBJ1-3; D is perhaps TRBD1 (5 bases). CDR3 length equals 15 residues. V lost 5 bases, J lost 2 bases, and 13 bases lay in between. Germline lookup yields CDR1 SNHLY and CDR2 FYNNEI. The CDR3: CASSTDRNTGNTIYF. The CDR3 region has the DNA TGTGCCAGCAGTACTGACAGAAACACTGGAAACACCATATATTTT.